A selection of T cell receptor beta chains follows, all from one sample in a study of T cell repertoires in cytomegalovirus infection. One entry per CDR3 protein results from TCRdb running MiXCR on the reads. The table includes around 180,000 distinct CDR3 sequences, roughly a fifth detected once. The sample taken for sequencing was PBMCs. These receptors were taken from a human donor in good health (CMV status not recorded). Some clones in this sample may be carry-over from other donors' samples. Each CDR3 is given with its conserved first and last residue. A D gene is named only where the DNA matches it firmly. Rows give clone size only sometimes, using once, few, many, or a class for an expanded clone.

>TRBJ2-2|TRBV7-2|many|16|TRBD1
TGTGCCAGCAGCATCCCGGGACAGGGACCCCCCGGGGAGCTGTTTTTT
CASSIPGQGPPGELFF
>TRBJ2-5|TRBV6-6|few|14|TRBD2
TGTGCCAGCAGTGCAGGCGGGGGGAGTGAGACCCAGTACTTC
CASSAGGGSETQYF
>TRBJ2-5|TRBV27|few|16|TRBD1
TGTGCCAGCAGTTATTTCGGGACAGCGAACCAAGAGACCCAGTACTTC
CASSYFGTANQETQYF
>TRBJ1-5|TRBV7-2|many|12|-
TGTGCCAGTAGCCCCGGCAATCAGCCCCAGCATTTT
CASSPGNQPQHF
>TRBJ2-7|TRBV5-5|few|14|TRBD1
TGTGCCAGCAGCTCCGAAGGGGGCTTTGGCGAGCAGTACTTC
CASSSEGGFGEQYF
>TRBJ2-7|TRBV5-6|few|17|TRBD2
TGTGCCAGCAGGCCCAGGCTCCTAGCGGGTACCTCCTACGAGCAGTACTTC
CASRPRLLAGTSYEQYF
>TRBJ2-5|TRBV25-1|-|12|-
TGTGCCAGCAGCGGGCAGCGGGAGACCCAGTACTTC
CASSGQRETQYF
>TRBJ1-1|TRBV6-5|many|14|-
TGTGCCAGCACCCCAGAAGGGGGGCGGACTGAAGCTTTCTTT
CASTPEGGRTEAFF
>TRBJ2-1|TRBV10-3|-|17|TRBD2
TGTGCCATCAGCTCGGACGGGAGGGCCGACTCCTACAATGAGCAGTTCTTC
CAISSDGRADSYNEQFF
>TRBJ2-5|TRBV12-5|-|12|-
TGTGCTAGTGGTTCCGCCCTCGAGACCCAGTACTTC
CASGSALETQYF
>TRBJ1-2|TRBV7-2|many|12|-
TGTGCCAGCAGCCCTAGGACGGATGGCTACACCTTC
CASSPRTDGYTF
>TRBJ1-3|TRBV7-8|many|15|TRBD1
TGTGCCAGCAGCGTATACAGGGGCTCTGGAAACACCATATATTTT
CASSVYRGSGNTIYF
>TRBJ1-1|TRBV7-3|many|14|-
TGTGCCAGCAGCTTAACAACCGGGAACACTGAAGCTTTCTTT
CASSLTTGNTEAFF
>TRBJ2-3|TRBV7-8|many|15|-
TGTGCCAGCAGCTTTACGTCCGGAAGCACAGATACGCAGTATTTT
CASSFTSGSTDTQYF
>TRBJ2-1|TRBV11-1|many|15|TRBD2
TGTGCCAGCAGCTTAGTAGGACTAGCGGGAAATGAGCAGTTCTTC
CASSLVGLAGNEQFF
>TRBJ2-5|TRBV29-1|-|11|-
TGCAGCGTGGGGTCATCTGAGACCCAGTACTTC
CSVGSSETQYF
>TRBJ1-1|TRBV6-2/TRBV6-3|many|15|-
TGTGCCAGCAGTTTCGCCAATGTAAGGGTGCCTGAAGCTTTCTTT
CASSFANVRVPEAFF
>TRBJ2-5|TRBV12-3/TRBV12-4|-|13|TRBD2
TGTGCCAGCAGTTTACTGGGGCGGGGACTACCGTACTTC
CASSLLGRGLPYF
>TRBJ2-1|TRBV6-2/TRBV6-3|-|16|TRBD2
TGTGCCAGCAACCATCAGGCGGGAGTAAGGCTCTATGAGCAGTTCTTC
CASNHQAGVRLYEQFF
>TRBJ2-1|TRBV28|many|16|-
TGTGCCAGCATCCAGGGCGGTAGCGTCTCCTACAATGAGCAGTTCTTC
CASIQGGSVSYNEQFF
>TRBJ2-1|TRBV7-9|few|15|TRBD2
TGTGCCAGCAGTTATCGGGAGGCTTCCTACAATGAGCAGTTCTTC
CASSYREASYNEQFF
>TRBJ1-2|TRBV28|many|13|-
TGTGCCAGCAGTTTATTTTCGCGGTATGGCTACACCTTC
CASSLFSRYGYTF
>TRBJ2-5|TRBV12-3/TRBV12-4|many|13|-
TGTGCCAGCTCCAAGGACAGCCAAGAGACCCAGTACTTC
CASSKDSQETQYF
>TRBJ2-3|TRBV7-2|many|16|TRBD2
TGTGCCAGCAGCTTAGCGGGAGCGGGGGGCACAGATACGCAGTATTTT
CASSLAGAGGTDTQYF
>TRBJ2-7|TRBV29-1|-|13|-
TGCAGCGTTGAATGGTTGGGACACTACGATCAGTACTTC
CSVEWLGHYDQYF
>TRBJ2-4|TRBV7-6|few|13|TRBD1
TGTGCCAGCGGCCCCGGACAGGGGCTAAATTGGTACTTC
CASGPGQGLNWYF
>TRBJ1-2|TRBV7-9|-|14|-
TGTGCCAGCAGCCCACAGGGATCAAGCTATGGCTACACCTTC
CASSPQGSSYGYTF
>TRBJ1-1|TRBV6-5|few|19|TRBD1
TGTGCCAGCAGTTACCGAGCGCTGGGGACAGGGGGCAGGGACACTGAAGCTTTCTTT
CASSYRALGTGGRDTEAFF
>TRBJ2-7|TRBV29-1|few|13|-
TGCAGCGTTGAAGATCCAACCTCCTACGAGCAGTACTTC
CSVEDPTSYEQYF
>TRBJ2-1|TRBV20-1|-|14|TRBD2
TGCAGTGCACCCAGGGCTAGCGGGAATGATGAGCAGTTCTTC
CSAPRASGNDEQFF
>TRBJ2-7|TRBV10-3|many|14|-
TGTGCCATCAGTGCCGGAATAGTCTCCTACGAGCAGTACTTC
CAISAGIVSYEQYF
>TRBJ2-1|TRBV20-1|many|13|-
TGCAGTGCTAGAGTGGACTACCCCAATGAGCAGTTCTTC
CSARVDYPNEQFF
>TRBJ2-7|TRBV6-5|-|14|TRBD1
TGTGCCAGCAGTTACGCACAGGGGACCTACGAGCAGTACTTC
CASSYAQGTYEQYF
>TRBJ2-7|TRBV7-2|many|16|TRBD2
TGTGCCAGCAGCTTAGCTTACCGGACTAGCGGAGACGAGCAGTACTTC
CASSLAYRTSGDEQYF
>TRBJ1-3|TRBV25-1|-|15|-
TGTGCCAGCAGTGGGGCCGCGGTGTCTGGAAACACCATATATTTT
CASSGAAVSGNTIYF
>TRBJ2-1|TRBV7-6|-|10|-
TGTGCAAGCAGCGGGCTTTCTCAGTTCTTC
CASSGLSQFF
>TRBJ1-3|TRBV7-2|-|15|-
TGTGCCAGCAGCGGGGGACCTGACTCTGGAAACACCATATATTTT
CASSGGPDSGNTIYF
>TRBJ2-5|TRBV20-1|-|15|-
TGCAGTGCTAGACCCCGGTCAGGGGGGAGGGAGACCCAGTACTTC
CSARPRSGGRETQYF
>TRBJ2-1|TRBV20-1|-|14|TRBD2
TGCAGTGCTAGAACTAGCGGGAGCTACAATGAGCAGTTCTTC
CSARTSGSYNEQFF
>TRBJ2-7|TRBV25-1|-|11|-
TGTGCCAGCAGTGAGTACTACGAGCAGTACTTC
CASSEYYEQYF
>TRBJ2-7|TRBV20-1|-|12|-
TGCAGTGCTAGGGGTAGCTCCTACGAGCAGTACTTC
CSARGSSYEQYF
>TRBJ1-2|TRBV28|few|11|TRBD1
TGTGCCCACAGACAGGGCCATGGCTACACCTTC
CAHRQGHGYTF
>TRBJ1-1|TRBV7-6|-|13|-
TGTGCCAGCAGCTTAGTTGCAGCCACTGAAGCTTTCTTT
CASSLVAATEAFF
>TRBJ2-1|TRBV20-1|-|13|TRBD1
TGCAGTGCCGGACAGGGTTGGTACAATGAGCAGTTCTTC
CSAGQGWYNEQFF
>TRBJ1-1|TRBV4-1|many|16|-
TGCGCCAGCAGCCAAGATCAGGCCTCCTACGGGGCTGAAGCTTTCTTT
CASSQDQASYGAEAFF
>TRBJ1-6|TRBV24-1|-|15|-
TGTGCCACCAGTGACCTGAAAAACTATAATTCACCCCTCCACTTT
CATSDLKNYNSPLHF
>TRBJ2-7|TRBV27|-|11|-
TGTGCCAGCAGTTTCAGCGGTAAGCAGTACTTC
CASSFSGKQYF
>TRBJ1-1|TRBV25-1|few|15|TRBD1
TGTGCCAGCAGTTCTCGGGACAGGGGTAACACTGAAGCTTTCTTT
CASSSRDRGNTEAFF
>TRBJ2-2|TRBV12-3/TRBV12-4|-|14|-
TGTGCCAGCACCCTCGGGCGGAGCACCGGGGAGCTGTTTTTT
CASTLGRSTGELFF
>TRBJ2-3|TRBV7-8|many|13|-
TGTGCCAGCAGCCCCCGGGTCACAGATACGCAGTATTTT
CASSPRVTDTQYF
>TRBJ2-5|TRBV5-4|few|15|TRBD1
TGTGCCAGCAGCTTGCCGCAGGGGGCGGGAGAGACCCAGTACTTC
CASSLPQGAGETQYF
>TRBJ2-3|TRBV10-3|few|13|-
TGTGCCATCAGTGTGGGGGTCACAGATACGCAGTATTTT
CAISVGVTDTQYF
>TRBJ2-7|TRBV13|-|13|-
TGTGCCAGCAGCTCTACAGGACACTACGAGCAGTACTTC
CASSSTGHYEQYF
>TRBJ2-1|TRBV6-2/TRBV6-3|many|15|-
TGTGCCAGCAGGGATATGACTACGTCCTACAATGAGCAGTTCTTC
CASRDMTTSYNEQFF